This T cell receptor beta chain was profiled in a study of blood T cell repertoires in COVID-19. Looking at the study overall: COVID-19 samples collected from the United States, Italy and Spain covered acute and convalescent phases. Nucleic acid was either cDNA or gDNA, and it came from T cells, B-cell-depleted T cells, or PBMCs.

J was trimmed by 1 base and V by 0 bases; bases with no gene match: 3. CDR3 length: 18 amino acids. The V gene's germline CDR1 is SGDLS and CDR2 YYNGEE. Authors' data handling: Reference gene primer amplification gave nucleated cell count estimates. The data were produced by immunoSEQ multiplex PCR, yet TCRdb's version contains in-frame clones alone and is incomplete. V, J and clone size are those of that table, while D and trimming were read from the DNA. Of approximately 280,000 clones in the sample, around nine tenths were seen once. This receptor was taken from a young woman with COVID-19, enrolled during active disease. J is TRBJ2-6 and V is TRBV9, with 11 bases matching TRBD1. Sample: peripheral blood. The CDR3 bases are TGTGCCAGCAGCGTAGGGGGACAGGGGGATTCTGGGGCCAACGTCCTGACTTTC. Its protein is CASSVGGQGDSGANVLTF. Using reference TRBV9 and TRBJ2-6 for the parts outside the CDR3, the full variable domain is DSGVTQTPKHLITATGQRVTLRCSPRSGDLSVYWYQQSLDQGLQFLIQYYNGEERAKGNILERFSAQQFPDLHSELNLSSLELGDSALYFCASSVGGQGDSGANVLTFGAGSRLTVL.